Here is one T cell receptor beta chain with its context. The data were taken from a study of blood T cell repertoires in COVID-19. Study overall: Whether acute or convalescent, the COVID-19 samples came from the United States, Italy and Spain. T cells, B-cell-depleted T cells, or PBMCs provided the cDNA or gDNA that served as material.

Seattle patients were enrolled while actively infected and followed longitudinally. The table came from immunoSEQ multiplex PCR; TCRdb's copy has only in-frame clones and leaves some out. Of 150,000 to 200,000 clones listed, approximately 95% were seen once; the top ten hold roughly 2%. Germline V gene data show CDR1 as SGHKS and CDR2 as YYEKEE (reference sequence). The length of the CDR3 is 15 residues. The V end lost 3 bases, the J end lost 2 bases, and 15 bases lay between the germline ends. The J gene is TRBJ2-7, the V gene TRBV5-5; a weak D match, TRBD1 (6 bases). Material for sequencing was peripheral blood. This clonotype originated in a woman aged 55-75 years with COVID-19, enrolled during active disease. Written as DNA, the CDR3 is TGTGCCAGCAGCTGGACCGGGACAAACACCTACGAGCAGTACTTC. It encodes CASSWTGTNTYEQYF.